This TCR beta chain emerged from a study of T cell repertoires in cytomegalovirus infection. Findings and caveats of the study: HLA-C-restricted TCR beta clonotypes specific for CMV led the ex vivo response.

The CDR3 is 17 amino acids. Trimming left V 3 bases short and J 1 base short, with 18 bases between. Germline-derived CDR1 and CDR2 are SGHVS and FNYEAQ. TCRdb analysed the reads with MiXCR anew, one entry per CDR3 protein. The sample contains some 500,000 distinct CDR3 sequences, roughly a third of which appear only once. This clonotype appeared a few times. The antigen is undetermined. The V gene is TRBV7-6, the J gene TRBJ1-1, with D unresolved. The receptor was derived from a human donor in good health (CMV status not recorded). Some clones in this sample may be carry-over from other donors' samples. The sequences come from cultured PBMCs, collected from culture after CMV antigen stimulation. CDR3 sequence reads: CASSLASPGRTNTEAFF. The CDR3, as DNA: TGTGCCAGCAGCTTGGCCTCCCCGGGGAGGACGAACACTGAAGCTTTCTTT.